This T cell receptor (beta chain) was retrieved from a study of T cell clones after liver transplantation. Findings and caveats of the study: Rather than being deleted, graft donor-reactive T cells may have moved into the graft.

Note on this clone: Its antigen remains unknown.

Some clones are missing from TCRdb's copy, which holds only in-frame ones; the method was immunoSEQ multiplex PCR. The data contain more than 6,000 clones, roughly 74% of them singletons. CDR1 is LNHNV and CDR2 is YYDKDF in the germline V gene (reference sequence). The CDR3 extends over 15 amino acids. V lost 0 bases and J 4 bases, leaving 12 bases between the germline ends. The sequence was collected from a human donor who received a liver transplant. Sequenced material: CD8+ T cells from blood, taken before liver transplant. The rearrangement uses TRBV15 and TRBJ1-2; tentatively, D is TRBD1 (6 bases). CDR3 loop: CATSRDQGLGYGYTF. The CDR3 nucleotides read TGTGCCACCAGCAGAGATCAGGGGTTGGGCTATGGCTACACCTTC.